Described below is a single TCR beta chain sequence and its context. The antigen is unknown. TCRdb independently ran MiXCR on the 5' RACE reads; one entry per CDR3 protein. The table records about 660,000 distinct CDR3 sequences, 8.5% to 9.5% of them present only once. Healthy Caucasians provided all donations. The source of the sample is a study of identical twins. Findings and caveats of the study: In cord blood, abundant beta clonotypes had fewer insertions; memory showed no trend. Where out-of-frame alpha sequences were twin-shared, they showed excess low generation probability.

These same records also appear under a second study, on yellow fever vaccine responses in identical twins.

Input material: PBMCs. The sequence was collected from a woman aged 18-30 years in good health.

The CDR3 loop reads CASSLSGLEEQYF. CDR3 in DNA: TGTGCCAGCAGCTTATCGGGGCTGGAGGAGCAGTACTTC. This rearrangement joins TRBV7-9 to TRBJ2-7; TRBD1 or TRBD2 may be the D gene (5 bases each). The V end lost 2 bases, the J end lost 7 bases, and 12 bases lay between the germline ends. There are 13 residues in the CDR3. The germline gives CDR1 SEHNR, CDR2 FQNEAQ (reference sequence).